One sample yielded the 16 T cell receptor beta chains listed below, sequenced in a study of cytomegalovirus exposure and HLA in healthy donors. With 60 Vbeta and 13 Jbeta primers, the PCR was carried out. Clones were read by immunoSEQ multiplex PCR, and TCRdb kept only the in-frame ones, dropping some. The data contain over 150,000 clones, roughly 87% of them singletons. The sequenced material came from PBMCs. The receptors originated from a girl under three years old in good health and CMV-seronegative.

The chain carries TRBV29-1 and TRBJ2-3; D is perhaps TRBD1 (6 bases). The CDR3 length is 13 residues. With 7 bases removed from V and 0 bases from J, the gap between germline ends came to 11 bases. Germline V CDR1 and CDR2: SQVTM, ANQGSEA. The CDR3 DNA sequence: TGCAGCGCCGAGGGGGTGAGCACAGATACGCAGTATTTT. Its protein product is CSAEGVSTDTQYF.

This clone occurred once. The chain uses TRBV30 and TRBJ1-2; 10 bases match TRBD1. In germline, CDR1 is GTSNPN, CDR2 SVGIG (reference sequence). This CDR3 has 13 residues. Germline trimming cut 3 bases from V and 7 bases from J; bases unmatched to any gene: 5. CDR3 region: CAWRGQGIGGYTF. The CDR3 DNA sequence: TGTGCCTGGAGGGGACAGGGGATCGGTGGCTACACCTTC.

The chain carries TRBV5-4 and TRBJ2-1; 8 nucleotides match TRBD1. CDR3 length equals 15 residues. Germline V gene lookup returns CDR1 SGHNT and CDR2 YYREEE (reference sequence). The V segment lost 2 bases and the J segment 8 bases; nucleotides outside the gene matches: 9. The CDR3 sequence: CASSFRQGARHEQFF. For the CDR3, the DNA is TGTGCCAGCAGCTTCCGGCAGGGGGCTCGGCATGAGCAGTTCTTC.

This clone was counted a single time. The rearrangement joins TRBV9 to TRBJ2-5; maybe TRBD2 (7 bases). V lost 3 bases to trimming and J lost 4 bases, with 16 bases between them. This CDR3 comprises 15 residues. Germline-derived CDR1 and CDR2 are SGDLS and YYNGEE. The CDR3 sequence is CASSEKGGAGETQYF. In nucleotides, the CDR3 is TGTGCCAGCAGCGAAAAAGGGGGGGCAGGAGAGACCCAGTACTTC.

The chain recombines TRBV4-1 with TRBJ2-3; a weak D match, TRBD1 (5 bases). The germline gives CDR1 MGHRA, CDR2 YSYEKL. V was pared by 1 base and J by 4 bases, with 6 bases between. The length of the CDR3 is 13 residues. CDR3 sequence: CASSQAGPDTQYF. The CDR3 bases are TGCGCCAGCAGCCAAGCAGGGCCAGATACGCAGTATTTT.

V is TRBV4-1 and J is TRBJ2-2, with 10 nucleotides matching TRBD2. The CDR3 loop spans 18 amino acids. Germline V gene sequence: CDR1 MGHRA, CDR2 YSYEKL. V was pared by 1 base and J by 0 bases, with 5 bases of the junction left unmatched. For the CDR3, the DNA is TGCGCCAGCAGCCAAGCTAGCGGGGGAGCCGCGAACACCGGGGAGCTGTTTTTT. Amino acids: CASSQASGGAANTGELFF.

This chain connects TRBV4-2 to TRBJ2-3; 16 positions agree with TRBD2. The CDR3 runs to 19 residues. J gave up 2 bases and V 3 bases, and 8 bases lay outside the gene matches. Per germline, CDR1 LGHNA and CDR2 YNFKEQ. The CDR3 DNA reads TGTGCCAGCAGCCACCCGGGACTAGCGGGGGGGCGTAACACAGATACGCAGTATTTT. Translated: CASSHPGLAGGRNTDTQYF.

The sample holds one count of this clone. The chain is built from TRBV11-1 and TRBJ2-5; TRBD2 aligns across 12 bases. The CDR3 totals 16 residues. Trimming cost V 3 bases and J 5 bases; bases outside gene matches: 7. Germline loops: CDR1 SGHAT, CDR2 FQDESV (reference sequence). CDR3 amino acids: CASSFSSGGALETQYF. CDR3 sequence (DNA): TGTGCCAGCAGCTTCTCTAGCGGGGGGGCCCTGGAGACCCAGTACTTC. The full variable domain, with the rest looked up from reference TRBV11-1 and TRBJ2-5, is EAEVAQSPRYKITEKSQAVAFWCDPISGHATLYWYRQILGQGPELLVQFQDESVVDDSQLPKDRFSAERLKGVDSTLKIQPAELGDSAMYLCASSFSSGGALETQYFGPGTRLLVL.

This rearrangement joins TRBV10-3 to TRBJ2-5; 10 bases align to TRBD2. V lost 4 bases and J lost 5; bases outside the gene matches: 7. CDR3 length equals 15 residues. Germline V gene lookup returns CDR1 ENHRY and CDR2 SYGVKD. CDR3 DNA: TGTGCCATCAGTGGAGCGGGAGGGCCGAGTGAGACCCAGTACTTC. Translated, it gives CAISGAGGPSETQYF.

The chain links TRBV10-3 to TRBJ1-1; 11 bases match TRBD1. The length of the CDR3 is 12 residues. CDR1 and CDR2 from the germline V gene are ENHRY and SYGVKD. V shed 10 bases and J 6 bases; nucleotides not matched to a gene: 4. The CDR3 DNA sequence: TGTGCCACCATGGACAGGGGGCCTGAAGCTTTCTTT. It is translated as CATMDRGPEAFF.

The chain uses TRBV6-5 and TRBJ2-5; perhaps TRBD2 as D (6 bases). The CDR3 totals 14 residues. In germline, CDR1 is MNHEY, CDR2 SVGAGI. V shed 9 bases and J shed 5 bases, with 19 bases lying between them. CDR3 sequence: CASIGSSAGETQYF. The DNA for the CDR3 is TGTGCCAGTATTGGTTCTAGCGCGGGCGAGACCCAGTACTTC.

The chain employs TRBV29-1 and TRBJ2-7, with TRBD1 identical over 9 bases. CDR1 and CDR2 (germline): SQVTM, ANQGSEA. The CDR3 length is 14 residues. V gave up 3 bases and J gave up 2 bases; unmatched junction bases: 5. Here the CDR3 DNA reads TGCAGCGTTGACCTAGGACAGGGGACCTACGAGCAGTACTTC. It yields the protein CSVDLGQGTYEQYF.

The chain joins TRBV6-5 to TRBJ1-1; the match to TRBD1 covers 7 bases. CDR1 and CDR2 from the germline V gene are MNHEY and SVGAGI. V lost 8 bases, J lost 0 bases, and 6 bases stayed unmatched. The CDR3 consists of 14 residues. The DNA of the CDR3 is TGTGCCAGCCACTTGGGACAGCTGAACACTGAAGCTTTCTTT. This gives the protein CASHLGQLNTEAFF.

This rearrangement joins TRBV19 to TRBJ1-2; a possible D gene is TRBD1 (6 bases). Germline-derived CDR1 and CDR2 are LNHDA and SQIVND (reference sequence). Deletions cut 6 bases from V and 4 bases from J, with 15 bases between. The CDR3 runs 14 residues. The CDR3 nucleotides read TGTGCCAGTAGCCCCGAGACAGGACTCTATGGCTACACCTTC. It codes for CASSPETGLYGYTF.

This sequence joins TRBV5-4 and TRBJ1-4, with D tentatively TRBD1 (5 bases). V was clipped by 2 bases and J by 3 bases, with 8 bases between them. The germline V gene has CDR1 SGHNT and CDR2 YYREEE (reference sequence). The CDR3 is made up of 14 amino acids. The CDR3 DNA is TGTGCCAGCAGCTTAGGACAAGCTAATGAAAAACTGTTTTTT. Protein: CASSLGQANEKLFF.

The chain joins TRBV18 to TRBJ1-1; D perhaps matches TRBD1 (6 bases). The CDR3 has 14 amino acids. Trimming left V 5 bases short and J 1 base short, with 11 bases between. Per the germline V gene, CDR1 is KGHSH and CDR2 is LQKENI. In nucleotides, the CDR3 is TGTGCCAGCTCAGAACAGGGTCCGAACACTGAAGCTTTCTTT. Encoded protein: CASSEQGPNTEAFF.